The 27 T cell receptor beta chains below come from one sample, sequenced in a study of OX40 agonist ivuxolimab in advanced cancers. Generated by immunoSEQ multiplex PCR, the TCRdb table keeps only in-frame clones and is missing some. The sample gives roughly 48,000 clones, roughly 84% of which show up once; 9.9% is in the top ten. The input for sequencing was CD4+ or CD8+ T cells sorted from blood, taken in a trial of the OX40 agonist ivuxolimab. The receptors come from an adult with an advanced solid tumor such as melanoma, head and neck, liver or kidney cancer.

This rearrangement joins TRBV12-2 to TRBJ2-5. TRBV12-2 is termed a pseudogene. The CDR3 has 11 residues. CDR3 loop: CASRLQETQYF. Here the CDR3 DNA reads TGTGCAAGTCGATTACAAGAGACCCAGTACTTC.

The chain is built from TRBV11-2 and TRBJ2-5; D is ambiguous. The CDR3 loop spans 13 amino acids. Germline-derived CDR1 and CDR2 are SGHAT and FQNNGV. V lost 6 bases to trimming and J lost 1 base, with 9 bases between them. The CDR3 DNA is TGTGCCAGCAGGCCTTTAATCCAAGAGACCCAGTACTTC. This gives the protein CASRPLIQETQYF.

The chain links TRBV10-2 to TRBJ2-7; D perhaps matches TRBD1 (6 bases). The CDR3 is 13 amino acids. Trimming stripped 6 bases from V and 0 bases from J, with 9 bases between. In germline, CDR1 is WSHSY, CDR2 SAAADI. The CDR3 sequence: CASRNRVSYEQYF. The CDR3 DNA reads TGCGCCAGCAGGAACAGGGTCTCCTACGAGCAGTACTTC.

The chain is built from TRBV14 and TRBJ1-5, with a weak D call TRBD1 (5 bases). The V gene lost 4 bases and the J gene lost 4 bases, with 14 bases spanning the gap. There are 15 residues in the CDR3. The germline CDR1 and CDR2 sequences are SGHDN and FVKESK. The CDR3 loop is CASSPSGRGNQPQHF. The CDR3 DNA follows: TGTGCCAGCAGCCCATCGGGGAGGGGAAATCAGCCCCAGCATTTT. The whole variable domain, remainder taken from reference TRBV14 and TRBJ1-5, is EAGVTQFPSHSVIEKGQTVTLRCDPISGHDNLYWYRRVMGKEIKFLLHFVKESKQDESGMPNNRFLAERTGGTYSTLKVQPAELEDSGVYFCASSPSGRGNQPQHFGDGTRLSIL.

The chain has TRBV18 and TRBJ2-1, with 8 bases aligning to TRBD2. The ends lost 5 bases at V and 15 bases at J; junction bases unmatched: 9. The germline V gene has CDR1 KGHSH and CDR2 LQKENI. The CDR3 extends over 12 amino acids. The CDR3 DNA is TGTGCCAGCTCAGAATTAGCGGGGCCGGGGTTCTTC. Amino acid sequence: CASSELAGPGFF. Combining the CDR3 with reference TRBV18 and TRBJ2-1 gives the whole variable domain NAGVMQNPRHLVRRRGQEARLRCSPMKGHSHVYWYRQLPEEGLKFMVYLQKENIIDESGMPKERFSAEFPKEGPSILRIQQVVRGDSAAYFCASSELAGPGFFGPGTRLTVL.

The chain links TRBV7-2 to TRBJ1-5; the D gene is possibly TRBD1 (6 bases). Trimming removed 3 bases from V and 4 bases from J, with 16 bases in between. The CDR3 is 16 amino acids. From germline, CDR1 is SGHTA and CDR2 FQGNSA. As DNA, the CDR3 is TGTGCCAGCAGCTTCAGCGGCAGGGGATGGAATCAGCCCCAGCATTTT. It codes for CASSFSGRGWNQPQHF.

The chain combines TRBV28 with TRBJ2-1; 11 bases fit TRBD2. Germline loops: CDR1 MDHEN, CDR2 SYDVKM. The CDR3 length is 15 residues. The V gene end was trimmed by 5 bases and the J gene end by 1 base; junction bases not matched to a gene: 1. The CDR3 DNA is TGTGCCAGCAGTGTAGCGGGAGGGTCCTACAATGAGCAGTTCTTC. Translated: CASSVAGGSYNEQFF.

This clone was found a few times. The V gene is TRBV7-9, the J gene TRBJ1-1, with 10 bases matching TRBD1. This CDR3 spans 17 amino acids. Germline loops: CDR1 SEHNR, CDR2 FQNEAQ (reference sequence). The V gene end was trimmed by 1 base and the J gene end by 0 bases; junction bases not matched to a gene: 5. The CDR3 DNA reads TGTGCCAGCAGCTTAGGGACAGGGGGTTTCATGAACACTGAAGCTTTCTTT. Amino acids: CASSLGTGGFMNTEAFF.

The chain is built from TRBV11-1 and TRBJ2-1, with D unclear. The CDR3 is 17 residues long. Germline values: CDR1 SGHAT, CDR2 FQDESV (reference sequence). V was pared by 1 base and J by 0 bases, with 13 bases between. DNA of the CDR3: TGTGCCAGCAGCTTAGTGCGAGGTCTCAGCTCCTACAATGAGCAGTTCTTC. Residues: CASSLVRGLSSYNEQFF.

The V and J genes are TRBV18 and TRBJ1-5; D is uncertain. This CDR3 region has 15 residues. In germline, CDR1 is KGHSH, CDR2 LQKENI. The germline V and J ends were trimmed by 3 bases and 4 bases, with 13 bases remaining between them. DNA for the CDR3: TGTGCCAGCTCACCCTCGAGGGAGGGTAATCAGCCCCAGCATTTT. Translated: CASSPSREGNQPQHF.

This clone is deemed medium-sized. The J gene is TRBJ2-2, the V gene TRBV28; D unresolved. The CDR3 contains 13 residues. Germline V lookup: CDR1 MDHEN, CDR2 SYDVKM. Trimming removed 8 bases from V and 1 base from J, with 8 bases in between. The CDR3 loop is CASATRNTGELFF. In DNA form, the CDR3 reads TGTGCCAGCGCAACTCGGAACACCGGGGAGCTGTTTTTT.

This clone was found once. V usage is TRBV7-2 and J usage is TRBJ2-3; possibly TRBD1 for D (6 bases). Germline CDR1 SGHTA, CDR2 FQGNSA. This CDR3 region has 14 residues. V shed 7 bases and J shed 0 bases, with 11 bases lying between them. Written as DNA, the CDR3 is TGTGCCAGCACTCCTGACAGGAGCACAGATACGCAGTATTTT. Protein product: CASTPDRSTDTQYF.

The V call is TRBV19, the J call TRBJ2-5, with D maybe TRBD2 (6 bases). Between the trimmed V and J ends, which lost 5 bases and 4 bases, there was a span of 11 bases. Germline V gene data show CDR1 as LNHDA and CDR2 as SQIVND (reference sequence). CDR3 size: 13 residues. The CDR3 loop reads CASSWGVGETQYF. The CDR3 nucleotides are TGTGCCAGTAGTTGGGGGGTCGGAGAGACCCAGTACTTC.

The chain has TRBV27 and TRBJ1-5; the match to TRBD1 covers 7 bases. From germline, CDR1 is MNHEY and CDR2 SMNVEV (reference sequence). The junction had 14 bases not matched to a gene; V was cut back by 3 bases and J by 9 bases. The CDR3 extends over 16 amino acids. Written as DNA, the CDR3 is TGTGCCAGCAGTTTCAGACAAGGGGGCGGTGGGTCGCCCCAGCATTTT. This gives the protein CASSFRQGGGGSPQHF.

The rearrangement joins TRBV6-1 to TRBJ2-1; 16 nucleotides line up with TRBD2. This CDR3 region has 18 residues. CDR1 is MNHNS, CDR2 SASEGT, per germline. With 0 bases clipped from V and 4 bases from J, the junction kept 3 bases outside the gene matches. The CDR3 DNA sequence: TGTGCCAGCAGTGAAGCGAGGGGACTAGCGGGAGGGTACAATGAGCAGTTCTTC. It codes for CASSEARGLAGGYNEQFF.

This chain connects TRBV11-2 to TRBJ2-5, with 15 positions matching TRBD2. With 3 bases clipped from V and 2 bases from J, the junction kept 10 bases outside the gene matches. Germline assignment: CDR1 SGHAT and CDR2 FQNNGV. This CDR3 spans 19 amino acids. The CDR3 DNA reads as TGTGCCAGCAGCTTCTTAGGACTAGCGGGAGGGCCGGGGCAAGAGACCCAGTACTTC. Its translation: CASSFLGLAGGPGQETQYF.

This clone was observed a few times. This CDR3 reads CASSVVGGRMREQFF. CDR3 sequence (DNA): TGTGCCAGCAGCGTAGTGGGCGGGAGGATGCGTGAGCAGTTCTTC. The rearrangement links TRBV9 to TRBJ2-1, with 8 bases fitting TRBD2. CDR1 and CDR2 from the germline V gene are SGDLS and YYNGEE. The CDR3 runs to 15 residues. Trimming at V came to 0 bases and at J to 9 bases, leaving 8 bases not matched to a gene.

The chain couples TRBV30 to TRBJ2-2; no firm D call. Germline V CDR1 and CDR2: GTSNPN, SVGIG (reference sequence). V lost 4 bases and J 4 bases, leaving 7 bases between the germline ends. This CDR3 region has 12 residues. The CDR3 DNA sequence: TGTGCCTGGAAGAAGGTCACCGGGGAGCTGTTTTTT. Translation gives CAWKKVTGELFF.

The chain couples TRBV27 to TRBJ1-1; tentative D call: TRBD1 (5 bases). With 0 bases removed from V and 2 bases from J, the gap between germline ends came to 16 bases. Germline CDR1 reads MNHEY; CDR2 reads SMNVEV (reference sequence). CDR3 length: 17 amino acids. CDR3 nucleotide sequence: TGTGCCAGCAGTTTATCAGCCGGGGTCAGGGTAAACACTGAAGCTTTCTTT. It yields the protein CASSLSAGVRVNTEAFF.

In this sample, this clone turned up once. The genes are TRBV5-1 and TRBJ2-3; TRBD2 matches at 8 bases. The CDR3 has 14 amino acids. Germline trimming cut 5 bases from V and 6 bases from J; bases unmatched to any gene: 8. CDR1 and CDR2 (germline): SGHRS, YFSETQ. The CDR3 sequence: CASSSGLGRDTQYF. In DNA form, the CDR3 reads TGCGCCAGCAGTTCGGGACTAGGGAGGGATACGCAGTATTTT.

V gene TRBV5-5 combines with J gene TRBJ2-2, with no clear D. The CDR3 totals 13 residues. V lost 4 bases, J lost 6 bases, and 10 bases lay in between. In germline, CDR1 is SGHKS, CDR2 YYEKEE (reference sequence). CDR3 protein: CASSLYTAGELFF. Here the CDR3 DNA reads TGTGCCAGCAGCCTTTACACGGCCGGGGAGCTGTTTTTT.

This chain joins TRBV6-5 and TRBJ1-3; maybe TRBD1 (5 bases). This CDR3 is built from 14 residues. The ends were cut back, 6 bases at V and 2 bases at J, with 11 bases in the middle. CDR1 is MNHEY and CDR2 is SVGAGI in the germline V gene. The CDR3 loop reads CASSPGGTGNTIYF. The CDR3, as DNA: TGTGCCAGCAGCCCTGGGGGTACTGGAAACACCATATATTTT.

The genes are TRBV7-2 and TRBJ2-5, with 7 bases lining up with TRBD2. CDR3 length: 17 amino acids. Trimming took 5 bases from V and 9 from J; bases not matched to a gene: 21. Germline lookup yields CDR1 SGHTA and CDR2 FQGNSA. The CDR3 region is CASSRNRVWRELGAQYF. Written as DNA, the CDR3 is TGTGCCAGCAGCCGCAATCGGGTGTGGCGGGAGTTAGGCGCCCAGTACTTC.

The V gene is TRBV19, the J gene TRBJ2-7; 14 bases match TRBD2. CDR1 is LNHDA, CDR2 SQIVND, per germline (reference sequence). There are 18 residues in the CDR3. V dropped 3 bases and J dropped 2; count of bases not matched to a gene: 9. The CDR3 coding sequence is TGTGCCAGTAGTATCGGGACTAGCGGGAGCCGCGGGCCCTACGAGCAGTACTTC. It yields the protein CASSIGTSGSRGPYEQYF.

This chain's CDR3 is CASSAGFGLNTQYF. DNA for the CDR3: TGTGCCAGCAGCGCCGGGTTTGGACTGAATACGCAGTATTTT. The chain is built from TRBV7-3 and TRBJ2-3, with a weak D call TRBD2 (5 bases). The V end lost 5 bases, the J end lost 7 bases, and 16 bases lay between the germline ends. The CDR3 contains 14 residues. Per the germline V gene, CDR1 is SGHTA and CDR2 is FQGTGA. Drawing the rest from reference TRBV7-3 and TRBJ2-3, the complete variable domain is GAGVSQTPSNKVTEKGKYVELRCDPISGHTALYWYRQSLGQGPEFLIYFQGTGAADDSGLPNDRFFAVRPEGSVSTLKIQRTERGDSAVYLCASSAGFGLNTQYFGPGTRLTVL.

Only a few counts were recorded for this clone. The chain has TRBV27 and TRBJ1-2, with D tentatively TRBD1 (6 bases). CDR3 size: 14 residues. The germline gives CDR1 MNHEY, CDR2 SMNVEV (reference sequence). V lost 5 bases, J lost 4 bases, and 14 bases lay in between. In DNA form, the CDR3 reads TGTGCCAGCAGTCCAGGGGAGCGGGTCTATGGCTACACCTTC. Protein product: CASSPGERVYGYTF.

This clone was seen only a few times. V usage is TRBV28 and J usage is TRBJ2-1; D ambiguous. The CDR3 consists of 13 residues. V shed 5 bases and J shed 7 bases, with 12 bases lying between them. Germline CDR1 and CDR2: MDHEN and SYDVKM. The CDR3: CASSPYGYNEQFF. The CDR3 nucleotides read TGTGCCAGCAGTCCCTATGGTTATAATGAGCAGTTCTTC.